Presented here are 15 T cell receptor beta chains from one specimen sequenced in a study of cytomegalovirus exposure and HLA in healthy donors. Primers for the PCR totalled 60 Vbeta and 13 Jbeta. Data came from immunoSEQ multiplex PCR; TCRdb stores just in-frame clones and leaves some out. The profile shows about 62,000 clones, 65% to 75% of them singletons. Sequenced input: PBMCs. All receptors come from a woman between 25 and 40 years old in good health and CMV-seronegative.

The table lists this clone with a few counts. This rearrangement joins TRBV7-2 to TRBJ1-1, with D unclear. V was shortened by 0 bases and J by 1 base, with 6 bases between the two germline ends. Germline V lookup: CDR1 SGHTA, CDR2 FQGNSA. The CDR3 runs 14 residues. This chain's CDR3 is CASSLASGNTEAFF. The CDR3 nucleotides are TGTGCCAGCAGCTTAGCGTCAGGGAACACTGAAGCTTTCTTT.

V gene TRBV6-5 combines with J gene TRBJ2-3, with 7 nucleotides matching TRBD2. J gave up 4 bases and V 2 bases, and 9 bases lay outside the gene matches. Germline lookup yields CDR1 MNHEY and CDR2 SVGAGI. The CDR3 contains 16 residues. CDR3 in amino acids: CASSYVAGTTPDTQYF. Here the CDR3 DNA reads TGTGCCAGCAGTTACGTAGCCGGGACTACTCCAGATACGCAGTATTTT.

The V and J genes are TRBV30 and TRBJ1-5, with a possible D match to TRBD1 (5 bases). CDR3 size: 13 residues. Looked up from germline, CDR1 is GTSNPN and CDR2 is SVGIG (reference sequence). Trimming removed 2 bases at V and 5 bases at J, with 10 bases between. CDR3 DNA: TGTGCCTGGAGTTTACGGGGGTATCAGCCCCAGCATTTT. Encoded protein: CAWSLRGYQPQHF.

V and J are TRBV18 and TRBJ2-2, with D possibly being TRBD1 (6 bases). There are 17 residues in the CDR3. CDR1 KGHSH and CDR2 LQKENI come from the germline V gene. V shed 1 base and J shed 2 bases, with 14 bases lying between them. The CDR3 bases are TGTGCCAGCTCACCACGGGACACGGGAATTAACACCGGGGAGCTGTTTTTT. This encodes CASSPRDTGINTGELFF.

The chain joins TRBV7-9 to TRBJ1-1; perhaps TRBD1 as D (5 bases). CDR3 length: 14 amino acids. CDR1 is SEHNR and CDR2 is FQNEAQ in the germline V gene (reference sequence). The V end was cut by 3 bases, the J end by 3 bases, with 11 bases between. The CDR3 nucleotides read TGTGCCAGCAGCTTGACAGTCGATGACACTGAAGCTTTCTTT. Encoded protein: CASSLTVDDTEAFF. The complete variable domain, with remaining parts taken from reference TRBV7-9 and TRBJ1-1, reads DTGVSQNPRHKITKRGQNVTFRCDPISEHNRLYWYRQTLGQGPEFLTYFQNEAQLEKSRLLSDRFSAERPKGSFSTLEIQRTEQGDSAMYLCASSLTVDDTEAFFGQGTRLTVV.

This clone has a handful of counts. This chain connects TRBV6-5 to TRBJ1-2; D might be TRBD1 (5 bases). The germline CDR1 and CDR2 sequences are MNHEY and SVGAGI. The CDR3 has 15 residues. V lost 0 bases to trimming and J lost 2 bases, with 10 bases between them. The CDR3 is CASSYSQTANYGYTF. The CDR3 coding sequence is TGTGCCAGCAGTTACTCCCAGACAGCCAACTATGGCTACACCTTC.

V is TRBV2 and J is TRBJ1-5; possibly TRBD1 for D (6 bases). The CDR3 sequence is 15 residues long. Trimming cost V 4 bases and J 2 bases, with 12 bases left between them. Germline lookup yields CDR1 SNHLY and CDR2 FYNNEI. The CDR3 DNA sequence: TGTGCCAGCAGTGGAGGGGGTAGGGGCAATCAGCCCCAGCATTTT. As protein: CASSGGGRGNQPQHF.

The chain combines TRBV5-4 with TRBJ1-2, with D maybe TRBD1 (6 bases). V lost 7 bases and J lost 5, with 18 bases in between. Germline V gene data show CDR1 as SGHNT and CDR2 as YYREEE (reference sequence). The CDR3 loop spans 14 amino acids. CDR3 coding DNA: TGTGCCAGCCGAACTTCAAGTCAGGGGTATGGCTACACCTTC. This sequence encodes CASRTSSQGYGYTF. Full variable domain (rest looked up from reference TRBV5-4 and TRBJ1-2): ETGVTQSPTHLIKTRGQQVTLRCSSQSGHNTVSWYQQALGQGPQFIFQYYREEENGRGNFPPRFSGLQFPNYSSELNVNALELDDSALYLCASRTSSQGYGYTFGSGTRLTVV.

J is TRBJ2-6 and V is TRBV7-3, with 7 positions matching TRBD1. With 5 bases clipped from V and 0 bases from J, the junction kept 16 bases outside the gene matches. Germline V gives CDR1 SGHTA, CDR2 FQGTGA. The CDR3 totals 20 residues. CDR3 nucleotide sequence: TGTGCCAGCAGCCCCCCCGGGGACAGCTATCAGAGCTCTGGGGCCAACGTCCTGACTTTC. Translating it yields CASSPPGDSYQSSGANVLTF.

This clone was seen only a few times. The chain carries TRBV5-1 and TRBJ2-2; no clear D gene. The CDR3 covers 13 residues. V was shortened by 1 base and J by 3 bases, with 4 bases between the two germline ends. Germline values: CDR1 SGHRS, CDR2 YFSETQ. The CDR3 region is CASSLTDTGELFF. The CDR3 DNA reads TGCGCCAGCAGCTTGACTGACACCGGGGAGCTGTTTTTT.

The chain combines TRBV6-5 with TRBJ1-1, with D possibly TRBD1 on 5 matching bases. This CDR3 is built from 13 residues. Germline V gene lookup returns CDR1 MNHEY and CDR2 SVGAGI. Trimming stripped 5 bases from V and 5 bases from J, with 12 bases between. For the CDR3, the DNA is TGTGCCAGCAGTGGGGGAGGGTGGACTGAAGCTTTCTTT. Its translation is CASSGGGWTEAFF.

The chain combines TRBV7-9 with TRBJ2-2, with TRBD1 identical over 9 bases. This CDR3 contains 16 residues. V was clipped by 5 bases and J by 4 bases; unmatched bases: 8. Germline V CDR1 and CDR2: SEHNR, FQNEAQ (reference sequence). The CDR3 loop is CASSARDRDFTGELFF. For the CDR3, the DNA is TGTGCCAGCAGCGCCCGGGACAGGGATTTCACCGGGGAGCTGTTTTTT.

J is TRBJ1-1 and V is TRBV28, with D maybe TRBD1 (6 bases). Trimming took off 7 bases at V and 5 bases at J, with 11 bases between the two ends. The CDR3 runs to 12 residues. Germline-derived CDR1 and CDR2 are MDHEN and SYDVKM. Here the CDR3 reads CASKGGGTEAFF. CDR3 nucleotide sequence: TGTGCCAGCAAAGGGGGGGGTACTGAAGCTTTCTTT.

The rearrangement uses TRBV18 and TRBJ2-1; 8 bases align to TRBD2. The CDR3 runs to 16 residues. Germline loops: CDR1 KGHSH, CDR2 LQKENI. Trimming removed 3 bases from V and 4 bases from J; junction bases left unmatched: 8. The CDR3 nucleotides read TGTGCCAGCTCACCCTTACCAACTAGCGGTTACAATGAGCAGTTCTTC. Its protein product is CASSPLPTSGYNEQFF.

The chain combines TRBV9 with TRBJ1-1; D not resolved. This CDR3 comprises 15 residues. The V end lost 0 bases, the J end lost 5 bases, and 14 bases lay between the germline ends. Germline V lookup: CDR1 SGDLS, CDR2 YYNGEE. The CDR3 sequence: CASSVGTGMDTEAFF. The CDR3 nucleotides are TGTGCCAGCAGCGTAGGGACGGGGATGGATACTGAAGCTTTCTTT. The full variable domain, rest sourced from reference TRBV9 and TRBJ1-1, is DSGVTQTPKHLITATGQRVTLRCSPRSGDLSVYWYQQSLDQGLQFLIQYYNGEERAKGNILERFSAQQFPDLHSELNLSSLELGDSALYFCASSVGTGMDTEAFFGQGTRLTVV.